The rows below give T cell receptor beta chains drawn from one sample of a study of shared clonotypes between healthy human individuals. The table came from immunoSEQ multiplex PCR; TCRdb's copy has only in-frame clones and leaves some out. The top ten hold about 0.4% of the sample, which has 1,400,000 or so clones, approximately 98.5% seen once. Sequenced input: naive CD4+ T cells sorted from blood. These TCRs come from a young man in good health. The CDR3 runs from the conserved cysteine through the conserved F or W. D genes are given only for firm matches. The size field is filled for only some rows; it gives once, few, many or a size class.

TRBV5-1,.,TRBJ2-1,.,CASSPSTYNEQFF,TGCGCCAGCAGCCCCTCGACCTACAATGAGCAGTTCTTC
TRBV30,once,TRBJ1-5,.,CAWSVLRIINQPQHF,TGTGCCTGGAGTGTACTCCGGATAATAAATCAGCCCCAGCATTTT
TRBV5-1,.,TRBJ2-5,TRBD2,CASSLARLAEPGTQYF,TGCGCCAGCAGCTTGGCCCGACTAGCGGAGCCAGGGACCCAGTACTTC
TRBV28,.,TRBJ1-1,.,CASSLALLTAEAFF,TGTGCCAGCAGCCTAGCTCTCCTGACCGCTGAAGCTTTCTTT
TRBV5-1,.,TRBJ2-1,TRBD2,CASKTSGTYNEQFF,TGCGCCAGCAAAACTAGCGGAACCTACAATGAGCAGTTCTTC
TRBV2,.,TRBJ1-4,.,CASSADLQGGGREKLFF,TGTGCCAGCAGTGCCGATCTTCAGGGAGGCGGTAGGGAAAAACTGTTTTTT
TRBV10-2,.,TRBJ1-5,.,CASQGYSNQPQHF,TGCGCCAGCCAGGGGTATAGCAATCAGCCCCAGCATTTT
TRBV5-4,.,TRBJ2-2,TRBD2,CASSPGGLAGDTGELFF,TGTGCCAGCAGCCCGGGTGGACTAGCGGGAGACACCGGGGAGCTGTTTTTT
TRBV18,.,TRBJ1-1,.,CASSPLSGSEAFF,TGTGCCAGCTCACCCCTATCCGGAAGTGAAGCTTTCTTT
TRBV9,.,TRBJ2-1,TRBD1,CASSVSSSGTGIF,TGTGCCAGCAGCGTAAGTTCTTCAGGGACAGGGATCTTC
TRBV7-2,.,TRBJ2-3,.,CASSLITDTQYF,TGTGCCAGTTCCTTAATCACAGATACGCAGTATTTT
TRBV7-8,.,TRBJ1-2,.,CSSPGTHTF,TGCTCCTCCCCCGGGACTCACACCTTC
TRBV9,.,TRBJ1-4,.,CASSVAPEEREKLFF,TGTGCCAGCAGCGTAGCTCCCGAGGAACGAGAAAAACTGTTTTTT
TRBV5-1,.,TRBJ2-2,TRBD2,CASSRSIAGGPNTGELFF,TGCGCCAGCAGTCGATCCATAGCGGGAGGGCCGAACACCGGGGAGCTGTTTTTT
TRBV16,.,TRBJ2-7,.,CASSQVARVDEQYF,TGTGCCAGCAGCCAAGTGGCCAGGGTGGACGAGCAGTACTTC